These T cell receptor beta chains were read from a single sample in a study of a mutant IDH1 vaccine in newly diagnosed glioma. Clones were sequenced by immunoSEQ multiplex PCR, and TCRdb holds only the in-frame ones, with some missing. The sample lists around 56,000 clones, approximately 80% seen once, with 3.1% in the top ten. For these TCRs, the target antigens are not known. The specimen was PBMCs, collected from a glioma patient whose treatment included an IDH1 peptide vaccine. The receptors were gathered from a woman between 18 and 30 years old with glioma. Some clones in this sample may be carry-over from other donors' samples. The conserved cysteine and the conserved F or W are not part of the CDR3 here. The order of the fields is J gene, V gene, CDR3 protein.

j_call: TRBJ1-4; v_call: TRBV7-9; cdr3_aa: ASSFSGGGGSRREKLF
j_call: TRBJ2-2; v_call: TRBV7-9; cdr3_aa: ASSLEGNTGELF
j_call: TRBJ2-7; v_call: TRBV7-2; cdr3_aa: ASSLGTRRYEQY
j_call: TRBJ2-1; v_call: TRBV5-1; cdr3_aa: ASSPTIWRDDEQF
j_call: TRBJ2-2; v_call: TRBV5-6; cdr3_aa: ASSLILADNGELF
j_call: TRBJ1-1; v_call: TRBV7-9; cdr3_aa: ASSFEGAGAF
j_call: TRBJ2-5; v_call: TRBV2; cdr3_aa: ASSERDSKTQY
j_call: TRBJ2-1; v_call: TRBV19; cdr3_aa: ASSIVWDSYNEQF
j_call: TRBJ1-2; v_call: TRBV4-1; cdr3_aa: ASRSLGGDYGYT
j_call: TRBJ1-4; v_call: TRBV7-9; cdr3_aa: ASSFLDRGKEKLF
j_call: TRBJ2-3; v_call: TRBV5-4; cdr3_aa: ASSLARTGSTDTQY
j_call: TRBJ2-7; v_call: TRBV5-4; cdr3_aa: ASSLAGTGVYEQY
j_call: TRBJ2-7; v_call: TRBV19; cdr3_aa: ASSIEGQGPYEQY
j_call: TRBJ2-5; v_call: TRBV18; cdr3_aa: ASSPPNQETQY
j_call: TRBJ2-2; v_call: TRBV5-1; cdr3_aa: ASSLFVTNTGELF
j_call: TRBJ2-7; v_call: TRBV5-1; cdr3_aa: ASSLPGTSYEQY
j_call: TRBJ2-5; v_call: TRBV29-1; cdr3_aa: SVVQGLETQY
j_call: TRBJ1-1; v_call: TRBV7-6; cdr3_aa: ASSLVSGSTEAF
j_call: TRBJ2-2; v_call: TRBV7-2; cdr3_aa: ASSLTAFTGELF
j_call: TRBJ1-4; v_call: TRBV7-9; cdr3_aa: ASSLAWGEKLF
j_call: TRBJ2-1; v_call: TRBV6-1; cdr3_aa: ASSPGVFKQF
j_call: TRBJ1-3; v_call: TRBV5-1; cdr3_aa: ASSPAGQGDGNTIY
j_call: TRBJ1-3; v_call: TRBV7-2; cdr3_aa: ASSPIGNTIY
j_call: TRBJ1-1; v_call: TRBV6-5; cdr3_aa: ATSRGGMNTEAF
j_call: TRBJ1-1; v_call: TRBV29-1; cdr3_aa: SVEQAGAAF
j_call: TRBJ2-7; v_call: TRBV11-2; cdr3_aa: ASSFRGSSYEQY
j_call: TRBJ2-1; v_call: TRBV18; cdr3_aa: ASSPPVDNEQF
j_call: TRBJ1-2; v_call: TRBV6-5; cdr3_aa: ASSPGMPPGYT
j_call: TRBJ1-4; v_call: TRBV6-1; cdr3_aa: ASNPQGLNEKLF
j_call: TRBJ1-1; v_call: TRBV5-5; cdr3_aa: ASSYTNTEAF
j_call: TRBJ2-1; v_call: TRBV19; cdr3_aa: ATRAWLADNEQF
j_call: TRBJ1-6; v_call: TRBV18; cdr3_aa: ASSPSFGSPLH
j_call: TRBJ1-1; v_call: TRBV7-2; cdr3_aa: ASSLRSGQGKSEAF
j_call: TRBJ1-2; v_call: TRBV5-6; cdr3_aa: ASSPETGTTNYGYT
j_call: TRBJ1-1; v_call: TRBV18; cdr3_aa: ASSPFTQGMANTEAL
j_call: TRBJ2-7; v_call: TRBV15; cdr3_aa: ATSRTQGFHEQY
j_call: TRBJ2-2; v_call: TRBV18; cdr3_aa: ASSPRQGSNTGELF
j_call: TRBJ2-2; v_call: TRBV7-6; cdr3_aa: ASSDPERVNTGELF
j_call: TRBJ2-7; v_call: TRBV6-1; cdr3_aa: ASNQGSYEQY
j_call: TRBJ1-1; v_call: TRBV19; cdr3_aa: ASSPWTGTEAF
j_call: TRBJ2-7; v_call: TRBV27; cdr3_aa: ASSSFTGTGIYEQY
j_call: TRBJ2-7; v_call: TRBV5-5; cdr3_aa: ASSLWGNEQY